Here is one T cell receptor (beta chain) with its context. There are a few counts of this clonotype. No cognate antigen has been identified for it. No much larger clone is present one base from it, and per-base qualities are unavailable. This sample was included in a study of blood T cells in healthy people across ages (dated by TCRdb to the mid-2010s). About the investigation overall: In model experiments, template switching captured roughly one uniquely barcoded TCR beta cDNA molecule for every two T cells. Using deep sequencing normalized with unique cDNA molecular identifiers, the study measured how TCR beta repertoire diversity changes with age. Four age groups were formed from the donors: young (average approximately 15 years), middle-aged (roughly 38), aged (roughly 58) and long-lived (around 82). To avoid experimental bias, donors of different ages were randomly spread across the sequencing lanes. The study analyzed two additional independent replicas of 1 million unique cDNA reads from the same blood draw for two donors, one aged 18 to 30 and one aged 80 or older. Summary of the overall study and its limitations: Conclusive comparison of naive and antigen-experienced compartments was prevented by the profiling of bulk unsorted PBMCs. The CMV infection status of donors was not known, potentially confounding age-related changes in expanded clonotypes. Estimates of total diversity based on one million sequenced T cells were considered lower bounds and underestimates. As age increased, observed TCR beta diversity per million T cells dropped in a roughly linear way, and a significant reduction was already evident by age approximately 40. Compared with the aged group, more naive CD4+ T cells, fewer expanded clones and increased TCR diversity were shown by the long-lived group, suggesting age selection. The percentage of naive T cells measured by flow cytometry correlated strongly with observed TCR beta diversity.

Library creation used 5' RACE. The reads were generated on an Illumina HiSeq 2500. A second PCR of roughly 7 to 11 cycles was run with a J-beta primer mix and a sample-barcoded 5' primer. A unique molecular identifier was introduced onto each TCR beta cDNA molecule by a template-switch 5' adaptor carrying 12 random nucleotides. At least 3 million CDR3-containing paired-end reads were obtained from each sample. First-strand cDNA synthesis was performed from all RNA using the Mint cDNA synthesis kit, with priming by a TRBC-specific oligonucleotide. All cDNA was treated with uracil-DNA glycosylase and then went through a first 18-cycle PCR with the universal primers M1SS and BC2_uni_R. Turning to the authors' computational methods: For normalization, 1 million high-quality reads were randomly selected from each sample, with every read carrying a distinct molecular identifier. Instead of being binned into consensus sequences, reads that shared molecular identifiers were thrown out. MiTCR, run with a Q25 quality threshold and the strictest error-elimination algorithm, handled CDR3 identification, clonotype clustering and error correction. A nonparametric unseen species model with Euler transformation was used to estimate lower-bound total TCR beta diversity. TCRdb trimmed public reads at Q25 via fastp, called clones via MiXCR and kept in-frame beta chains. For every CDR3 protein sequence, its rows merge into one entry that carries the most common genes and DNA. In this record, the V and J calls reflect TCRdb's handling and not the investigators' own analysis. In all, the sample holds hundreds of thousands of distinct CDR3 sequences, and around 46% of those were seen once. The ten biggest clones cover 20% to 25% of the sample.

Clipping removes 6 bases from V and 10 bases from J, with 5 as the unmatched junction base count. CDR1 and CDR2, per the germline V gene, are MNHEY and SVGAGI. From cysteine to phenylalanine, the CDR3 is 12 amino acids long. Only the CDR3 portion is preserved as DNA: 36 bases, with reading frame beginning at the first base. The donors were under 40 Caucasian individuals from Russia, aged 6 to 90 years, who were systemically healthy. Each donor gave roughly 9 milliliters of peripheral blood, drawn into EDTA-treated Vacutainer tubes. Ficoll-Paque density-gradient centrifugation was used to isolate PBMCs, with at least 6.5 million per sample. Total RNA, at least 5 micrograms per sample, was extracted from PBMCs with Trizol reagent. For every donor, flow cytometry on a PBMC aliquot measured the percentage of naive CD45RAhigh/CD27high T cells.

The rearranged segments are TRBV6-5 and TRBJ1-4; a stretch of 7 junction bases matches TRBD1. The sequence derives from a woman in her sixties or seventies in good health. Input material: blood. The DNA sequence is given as TGTGCCAGCAGCCCTTACAGGGGAAAACTGTTTTTT. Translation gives CASSPYRGKLFF.